These 3 T cell receptor beta chains were all obtained from the same sample, sequenced in a study of T cells in tuberculosis. Clones were sequenced by immunoSEQ multiplex PCR, and TCRdb holds only the in-frame ones, with some missing. The table lists tens of thousands of clones, 80% to 90% of them singletons. Specimen: PBMCs. These receptors all come from a donor aged 10-29 years with latent tuberculosis or without tuberculosis infection.

This rearrangement joins TRBV28 to TRBJ2-7; 7 bases line up with TRBD2. Germline CDR1 and CDR2: MDHEN and SYDVKM. The CDR3 consists of 16 residues. The V and J ends lost 8 bases and 3 bases, in that order; junction bases with no gene match: 16. The chain's CDR3 is CASVGIKWGEGYEQYF. CDR3 nucleotides: TGTGCCAGCGTGGGGATCAAGTGGGGGGAGGGCTACGAGCAGTACTTC.

This clone was found once. The J gene is TRBJ1-5, the V gene TRBV2, with D hard to call. This CDR3 is built from 14 residues. V gave up 3 bases and J gave up 5 bases, with 11 bases separating them. Germline values: CDR1 SNHLY, CDR2 FYNNEI. The CDR3 reads CASSDFSGDQPQHF. CDR3 bases: TGTGCCAGCAGTGATTTTAGCGGAGATCAGCCCCAGCATTTT.

V and J are TRBV2 and TRBJ2-5; D might be TRBD1 (6 bases). V shed 9 bases and J shed 4 bases, with 15 bases lying between them. The CDR3 extends over 13 amino acids. Per the germline V gene, CDR1 is SNHLY and CDR2 is FYNNEI. The CDR3 loop reads CASDTGLGETQYF. The CDR3 bases are TGTGCCAGTGATACAGGGTTGGGAGAGACCCAGTACTTC.